This T cell receptor (beta chain) was sequenced during a study of T cell repertoires in cytomegalovirus infection. Study-level background: Public TCR beta signatures provided an indication of both CMV infection and a matching HLA type. Study results and limitations: The ex vivo response showed dominance by HLA-C-restricted CMV-specific TCR beta clonotypes. Using cumulative public TCR beta family frequency, the authors identified those who carried CMV together with the relevant HLA.

Remarks on this clonotype: Its antigen is unknown.

TCRdb re-called the reads through MiXCR, storing one row per CDR3 protein. The sample lists 200,000 or so distinct CDR3 sequences; 35% to 40% were seen once. CDR1 is SEHNR and CDR2 is FQNEAQ in the germline V gene (reference sequence). CDR3 length: 13 amino acids. Trimming stripped 8 bases from V and 5 bases from J, with 14 bases between. The chain is built from TRBV7-9 and TRBJ2-3, with D perhaps matching TRBD1 (6 bases). The source of this sequence is a human donor in good health (CMV status not recorded). Some clones in this sample may be carry-over from other donors' samples. Specimen: CD8+ T cells from cultured PBMCs, collected from culture after CMV antigen stimulation. The CDR3 DNA reads TGTGCCAGCGCAGGGGACAATGAAGATACGCAGTATTTT. This codes for CASAGDNEDTQYF.